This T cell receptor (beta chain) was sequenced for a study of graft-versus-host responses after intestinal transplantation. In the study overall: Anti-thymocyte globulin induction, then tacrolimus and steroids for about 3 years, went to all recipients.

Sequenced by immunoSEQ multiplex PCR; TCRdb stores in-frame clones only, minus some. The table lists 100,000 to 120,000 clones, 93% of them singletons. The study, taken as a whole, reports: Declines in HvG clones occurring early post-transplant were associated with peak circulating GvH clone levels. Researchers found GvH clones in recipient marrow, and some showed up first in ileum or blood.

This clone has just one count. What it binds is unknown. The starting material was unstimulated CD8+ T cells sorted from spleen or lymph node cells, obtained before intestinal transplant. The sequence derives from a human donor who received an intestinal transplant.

For the CDR3, the DNA is TGTGCCACAGCCCGGTTAGGGCGGGACAATCAGCCCCAGCATTTT. Amino acids: CATARLGRDNQPQHF. This chain links TRBV15 with TRBJ1-5, with unresolved D. Trimming took 9 bases from V and 3 from J, leaving 18 bases between them. Looked up from germline, CDR1 is LNHNV and CDR2 is YYDKDF (reference sequence). CDR3 length equals 15 residues. The full variable domain, with the rest looked up from reference TRBV15 and TRBJ1-5, is DAMVIQNPRYQVTQFGKPVTLSCSQTLNHNVMYWYQQKSSQAPKLLFHYYDKDFNNEADTPDNFQSRRPNTSFCFLDIRSPGLGDTAMYLCATARLGRDNQPQHFGDGTRLSIL.